The 4 T cell receptor beta chains below come from one sample, sequenced in a study of T cell responses to AZD1222 COVID-19 vaccine. The data were produced by immunoSEQ multiplex PCR, yet TCRdb's version contains in-frame clones alone and is incomplete. Among 150,000 to 160,000 clones listed, 90% were seen once. The sequenced sample was peripheral blood, obtained 28 days after the second AZD1222 dose. Receptors originate from an adult who received the AZD1222 COVID-19 vaccine.

The V call is TRBV3-1 (or the pseudogene TRBV3-2), the J call TRBJ1-6; 10 positions agree with TRBD1. Germline V lookup: CDR1 LGHDT, CDR2 YNNKEL (reference sequence). The CDR3 spans 14 residues. Trimming took 4 bases from V and 7 from J; bases not matched to a gene: 1. The CDR3: CASSRQGANSPLHF. CDR3 in DNA: TGTGCCAGCAGCCGACAGGGGGCGAATTCACCCCTCCACTTT.

The genes are TRBV5-6 and TRBJ1-2; a weak D match, TRBD1 (6 bases). The V and J ends lost 4 bases and 4 bases respectively, with 14 bases between them. This CDR3 spans 14 amino acids. Germline V CDR1 and CDR2: SGHDT, YYEEEE. CDR3 in DNA: TGTGCCAGCAGCCCCTTGGACAGACTCTATGGCTACACCTTC. Encoded protein: CASSPLDRLYGYTF. Filled out from reference TRBV5-6 and TRBJ1-2, the complete variable domain reads DAGVTQSPTHLIKTRGQQVTLRCSPKSGHDTVSWYQQALGQGPQFIFQYYEEEERQRGNFPDRFSGHQFPNYSSELNVNALLLGDSALYLCASSPLDRLYGYTFGSGTRLTVV.

The chain carries TRBV4-2 and TRBJ2-1; 14 bases agree with TRBD2. V gave up 1 base and J gave up 7 bases; unmatched junction bases: 3. The V gene's germline CDR1 is LGHNA and CDR2 YNFKEQ. This CDR3 spans 16 amino acids. CDR3 sequence (DNA): TGTGCCAGCAGCCAAGGTGGGACTAGCGGGAGAAATGAGCAGTTCTTC. The encoded protein is CASSQGGTSGRNEQFF.

The chain joins TRBV7-2 to TRBJ2-2, with 11 bases that match TRBD2. The trim removed 5 bases at V and 4 bases at J, leaving 9 bases unmatched. Germline V gene sequence: CDR1 SGHTA, CDR2 FQGNSA. This CDR3 comprises 17 residues. Here the CDR3 reads CASSDSLAGGVTGELFF. CDR3 nucleotide sequence: TGTGCCAGCAGCGACAGCCTAGCGGGGGGTGTCACCGGGGAGCTGTTTTTT.